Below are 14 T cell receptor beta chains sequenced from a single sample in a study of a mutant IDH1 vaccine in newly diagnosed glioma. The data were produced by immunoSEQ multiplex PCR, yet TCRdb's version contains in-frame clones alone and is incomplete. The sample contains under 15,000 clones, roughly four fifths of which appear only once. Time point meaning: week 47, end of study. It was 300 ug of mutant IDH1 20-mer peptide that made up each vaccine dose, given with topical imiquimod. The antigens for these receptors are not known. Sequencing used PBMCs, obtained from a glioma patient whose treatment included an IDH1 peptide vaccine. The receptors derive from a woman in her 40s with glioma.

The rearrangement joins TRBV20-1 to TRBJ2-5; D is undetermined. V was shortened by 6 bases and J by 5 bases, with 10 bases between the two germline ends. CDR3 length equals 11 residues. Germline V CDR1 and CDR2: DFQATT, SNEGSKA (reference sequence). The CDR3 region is CSARFGETQYF. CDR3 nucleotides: TGCAGTGCGCGGTTCGGTGAGACCCAGTACTTC.

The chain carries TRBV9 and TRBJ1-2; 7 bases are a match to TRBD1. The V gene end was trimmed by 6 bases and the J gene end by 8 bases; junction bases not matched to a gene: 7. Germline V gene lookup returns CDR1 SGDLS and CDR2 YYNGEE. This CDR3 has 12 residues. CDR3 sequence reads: CASTDRRRGYTF. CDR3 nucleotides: TGTGCCAGCACGGACAGGCGAAGGGGCTACACCTTC.

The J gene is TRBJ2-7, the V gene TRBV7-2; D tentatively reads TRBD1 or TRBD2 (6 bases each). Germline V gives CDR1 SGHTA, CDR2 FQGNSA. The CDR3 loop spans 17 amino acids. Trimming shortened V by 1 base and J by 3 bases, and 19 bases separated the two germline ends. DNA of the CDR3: TGTGCCAGCAGCTTAGATAGCGGTAGGGGGGTAATCTACGAGCAGTACTTC. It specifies CASSLDSGRGVIYEQYF.

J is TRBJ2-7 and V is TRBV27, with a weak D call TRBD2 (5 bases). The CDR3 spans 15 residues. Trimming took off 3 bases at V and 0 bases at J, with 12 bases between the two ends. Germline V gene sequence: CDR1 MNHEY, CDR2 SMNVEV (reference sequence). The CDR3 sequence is CASSLAGLSSYEQYF. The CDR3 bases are TGTGCCAGCAGTTTGGCCGGACTCAGCTCCTACGAGCAGTACTTC.

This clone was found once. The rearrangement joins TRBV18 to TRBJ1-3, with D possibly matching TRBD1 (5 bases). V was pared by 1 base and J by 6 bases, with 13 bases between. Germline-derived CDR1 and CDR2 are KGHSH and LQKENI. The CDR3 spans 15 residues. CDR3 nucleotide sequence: TGTGCCAGCTCACCACAGGGACTCGGCGTAAACACCATATATTTT. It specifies CASSPQGLGVNTIYF.

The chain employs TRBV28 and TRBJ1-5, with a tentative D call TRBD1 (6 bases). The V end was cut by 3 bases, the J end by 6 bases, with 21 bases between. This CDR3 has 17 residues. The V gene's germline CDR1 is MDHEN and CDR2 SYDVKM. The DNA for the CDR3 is TGTGCCAGCAGTTTGATTGGGGGGCAATGGGAAGGTCAGCCCCAGCATTTT. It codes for CASSLIGGQWEGQPQHF.

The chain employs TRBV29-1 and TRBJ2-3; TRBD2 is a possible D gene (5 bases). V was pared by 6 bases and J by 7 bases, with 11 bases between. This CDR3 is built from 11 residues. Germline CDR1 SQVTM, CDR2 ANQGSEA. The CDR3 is CSVRPGNTQYF. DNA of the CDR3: TGCAGCGTCCGTCCCGGGAATACGCAGTATTTT.

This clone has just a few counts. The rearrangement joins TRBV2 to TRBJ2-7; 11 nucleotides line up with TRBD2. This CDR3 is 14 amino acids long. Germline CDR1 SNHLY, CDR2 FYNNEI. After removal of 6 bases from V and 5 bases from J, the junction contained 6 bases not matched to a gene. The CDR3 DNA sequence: TGTGCCAGCAGGGACACTAGCGGGAGCGACGAGCAGTACTTC. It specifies CASRDTSGSDEQYF.

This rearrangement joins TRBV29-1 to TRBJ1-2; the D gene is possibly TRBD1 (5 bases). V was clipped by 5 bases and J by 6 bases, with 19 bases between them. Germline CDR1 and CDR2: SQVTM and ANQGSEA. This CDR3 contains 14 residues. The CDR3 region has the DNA TGCAGCGTTCCACCCTCACCAGGGAGGAATGGCTACACCTTC. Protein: CSVPPSPGRNGYTF.

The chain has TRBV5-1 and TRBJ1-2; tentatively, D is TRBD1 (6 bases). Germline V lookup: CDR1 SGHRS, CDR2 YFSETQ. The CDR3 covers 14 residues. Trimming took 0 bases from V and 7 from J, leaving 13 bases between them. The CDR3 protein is CASSLAVRGSGYTF. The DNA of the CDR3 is TGCGCCAGCAGCTTGGCCGTCAGGGGCTCTGGCTACACCTTC.

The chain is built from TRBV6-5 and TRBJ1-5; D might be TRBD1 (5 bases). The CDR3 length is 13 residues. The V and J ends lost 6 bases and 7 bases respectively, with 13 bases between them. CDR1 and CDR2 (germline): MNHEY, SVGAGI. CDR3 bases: TGTGCCAGCAGCCGTCGGAGGGGACAGCCCCAGCATTTT. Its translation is CASSRRRGQPQHF.

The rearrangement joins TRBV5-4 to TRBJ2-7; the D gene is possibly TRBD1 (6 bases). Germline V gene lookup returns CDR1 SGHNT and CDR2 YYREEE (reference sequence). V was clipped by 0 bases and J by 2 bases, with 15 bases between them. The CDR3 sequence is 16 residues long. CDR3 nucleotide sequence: TGTGCCAGCAGCTTGGGTAGTTCCAGGACAGCCTACGAGCAGTACTTC. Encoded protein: CASSLGSSRTAYEQYF. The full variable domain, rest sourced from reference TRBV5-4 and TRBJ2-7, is ETGVTQSPTHLIKTRGQQVTLRCSSQSGHNTVSWYQQALGQGPQFIFQYYREEENGRGNFPPRFSGLQFPNYSSELNVNALELDDSALYLCASSLGSSRTAYEQYFGPGTRLTVT.

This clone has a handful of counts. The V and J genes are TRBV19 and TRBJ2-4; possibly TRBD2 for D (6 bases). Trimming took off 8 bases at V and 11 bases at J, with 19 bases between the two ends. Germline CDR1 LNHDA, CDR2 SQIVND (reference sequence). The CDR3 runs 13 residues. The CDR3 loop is CASQQDYENVQYF. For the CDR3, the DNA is TGTGCCAGTCAACAGGACTATGAGAATGTTCAGTACTTC.

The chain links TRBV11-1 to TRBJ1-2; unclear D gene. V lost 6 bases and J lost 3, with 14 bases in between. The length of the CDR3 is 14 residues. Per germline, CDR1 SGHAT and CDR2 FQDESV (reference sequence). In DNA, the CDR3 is TGTGCCAGCAGGGCGCCTGGGGAGGACTATGGCTACACCTTC. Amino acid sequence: CASRAPGEDYGYTF.